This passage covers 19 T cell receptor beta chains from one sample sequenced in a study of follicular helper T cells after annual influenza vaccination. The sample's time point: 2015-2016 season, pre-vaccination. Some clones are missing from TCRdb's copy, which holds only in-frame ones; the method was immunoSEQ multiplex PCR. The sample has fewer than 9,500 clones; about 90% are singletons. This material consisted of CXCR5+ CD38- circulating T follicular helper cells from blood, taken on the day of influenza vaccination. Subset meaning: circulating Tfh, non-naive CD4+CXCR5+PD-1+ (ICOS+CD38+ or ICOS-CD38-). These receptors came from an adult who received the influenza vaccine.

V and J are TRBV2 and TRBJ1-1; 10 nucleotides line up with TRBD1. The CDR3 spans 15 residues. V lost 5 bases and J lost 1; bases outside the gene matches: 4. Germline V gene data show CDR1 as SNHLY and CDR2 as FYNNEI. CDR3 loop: CASSPRDRGNTEAFF. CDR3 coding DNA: TGTGCCAGCAGTCCCCGGGACAGGGGGAACACTGAAGCTTTCTTT.

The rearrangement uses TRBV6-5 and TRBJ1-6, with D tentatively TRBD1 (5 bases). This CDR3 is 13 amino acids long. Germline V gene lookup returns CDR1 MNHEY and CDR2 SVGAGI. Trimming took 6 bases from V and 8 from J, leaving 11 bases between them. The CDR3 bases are TGTGCCAGCAGAATCGGGGGGGATTCACCCCTCCACTTT. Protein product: CASRIGGDSPLHF.

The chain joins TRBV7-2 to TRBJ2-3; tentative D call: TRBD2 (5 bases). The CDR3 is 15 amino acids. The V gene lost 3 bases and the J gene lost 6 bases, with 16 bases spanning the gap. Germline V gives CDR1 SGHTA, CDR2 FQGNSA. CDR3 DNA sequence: TGTGCCAGCAGCTTTAGCGAGACCACCGCCGATACGCAGTATTTT. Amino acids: CASSFSETTADTQYF.

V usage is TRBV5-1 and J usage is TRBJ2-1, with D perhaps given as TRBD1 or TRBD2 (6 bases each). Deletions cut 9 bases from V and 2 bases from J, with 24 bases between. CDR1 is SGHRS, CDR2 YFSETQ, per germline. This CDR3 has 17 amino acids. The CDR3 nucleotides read TGCGCCACCGCTCGGGGTTCGGGGGCGATGACCTACAATGAGCAGTTCTTC. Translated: CATARGSGAMTYNEQFF.

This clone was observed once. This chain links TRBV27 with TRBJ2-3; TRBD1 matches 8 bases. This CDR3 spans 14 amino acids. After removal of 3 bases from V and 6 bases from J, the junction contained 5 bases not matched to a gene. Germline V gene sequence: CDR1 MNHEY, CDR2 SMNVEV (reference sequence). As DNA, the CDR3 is TGTGCCAGCAGTTTGAGGCAGGGGGCGGATACGCAGTATTTT. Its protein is CASSLRQGADTQYF.

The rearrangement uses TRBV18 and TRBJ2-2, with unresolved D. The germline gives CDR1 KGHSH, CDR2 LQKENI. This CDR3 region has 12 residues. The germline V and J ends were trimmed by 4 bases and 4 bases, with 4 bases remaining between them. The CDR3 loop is CASSRVTGELFF. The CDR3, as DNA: TGTGCCAGCTCACGAGTCACCGGGGAGCTGTTTTTT.

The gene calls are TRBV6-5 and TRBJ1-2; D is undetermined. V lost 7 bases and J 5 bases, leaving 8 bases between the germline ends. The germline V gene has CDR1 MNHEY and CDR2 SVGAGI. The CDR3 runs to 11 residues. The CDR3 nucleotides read TGTGCCAGCATGAACCTTTATGGCTACACCTTC. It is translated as CASMNLYGYTF.

The CDR3, as DNA: TGTGCCAGCAGCCAGACTTCTTCGACCCAGTTCTTC. As protein: CASSQTSSTQFF. This sequence joins TRBV11-3 and TRBJ2-1; D unresolved. This CDR3 comprises 12 residues. Germline V gene sequence: CDR1 SGHNT, CDR2 YENEEA. Trimming removed 5 bases at V and 13 bases at J, with 15 bases between.

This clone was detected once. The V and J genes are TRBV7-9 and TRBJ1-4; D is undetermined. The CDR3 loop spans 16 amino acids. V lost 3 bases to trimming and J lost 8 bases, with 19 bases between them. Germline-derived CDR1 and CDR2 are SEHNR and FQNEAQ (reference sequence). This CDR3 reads CASSFSFDGLGEKLFF. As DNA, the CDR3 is TGTGCCAGCAGCTTCAGTTTCGATGGTCTGGGGGAAAAACTGTTTTTT.

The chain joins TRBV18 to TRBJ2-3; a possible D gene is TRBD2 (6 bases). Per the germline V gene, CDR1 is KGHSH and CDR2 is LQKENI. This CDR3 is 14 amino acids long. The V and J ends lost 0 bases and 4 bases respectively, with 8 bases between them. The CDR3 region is CASSPPTGADTQYF. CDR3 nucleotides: TGTGCCAGCTCACCACCGACGGGGGCAGATACGCAGTATTTT.

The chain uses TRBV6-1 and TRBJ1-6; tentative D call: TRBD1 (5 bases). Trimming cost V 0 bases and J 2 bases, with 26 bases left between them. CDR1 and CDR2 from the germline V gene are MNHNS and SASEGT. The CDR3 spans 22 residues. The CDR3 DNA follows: TGTGCCAGCAGTGAAGCCGGAGGCGACAGATTTGGCCTAAGCGCCTATAATTCACCCCTCCACTTT. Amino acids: CASSEAGGDRFGLSAYNSPLHF.

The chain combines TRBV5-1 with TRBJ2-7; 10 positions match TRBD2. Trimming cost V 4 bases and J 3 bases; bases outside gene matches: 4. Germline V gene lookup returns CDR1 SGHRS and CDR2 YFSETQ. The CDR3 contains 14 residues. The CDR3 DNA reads TGCGCCAGCAGCCTCGCTAGCGGGGGCTACGAGCAGTACTTC. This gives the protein CASSLASGGYEQYF.

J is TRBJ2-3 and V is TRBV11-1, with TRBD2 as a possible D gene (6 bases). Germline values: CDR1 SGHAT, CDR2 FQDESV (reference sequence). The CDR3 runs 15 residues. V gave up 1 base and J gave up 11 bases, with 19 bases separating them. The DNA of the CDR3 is TGTGCCAGCAGCTTAGACCCTATGGGAGGCCTCGGGCAGTATTTT. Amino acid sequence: CASSLDPMGGLGQYF.

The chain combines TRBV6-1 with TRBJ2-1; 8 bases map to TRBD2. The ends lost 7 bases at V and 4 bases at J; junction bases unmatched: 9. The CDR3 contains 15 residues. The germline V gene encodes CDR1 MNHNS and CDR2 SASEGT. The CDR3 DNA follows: TGTGCCAGCAATGGTAGGGCTAGCGGGTACAATGAGCAGTTCTTC. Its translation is CASNGRASGYNEQFF.

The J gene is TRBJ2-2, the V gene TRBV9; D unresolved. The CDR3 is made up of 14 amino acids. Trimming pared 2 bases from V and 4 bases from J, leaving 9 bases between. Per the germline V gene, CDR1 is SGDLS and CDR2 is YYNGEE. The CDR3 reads CASSVGSSTGELFF. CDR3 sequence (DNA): TGTGCCAGCAGCGTCGGTTCCAGCACCGGGGAGCTGTTTTTT.

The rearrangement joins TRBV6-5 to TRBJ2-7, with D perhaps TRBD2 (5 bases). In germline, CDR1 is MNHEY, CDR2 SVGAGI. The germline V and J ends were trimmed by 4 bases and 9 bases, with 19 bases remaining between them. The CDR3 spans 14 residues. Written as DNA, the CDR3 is TGTGCCAGCAGTTCCCAAACAGTGACTATGGGGCAGTACTTC. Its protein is CASSSQTVTMGQYF.

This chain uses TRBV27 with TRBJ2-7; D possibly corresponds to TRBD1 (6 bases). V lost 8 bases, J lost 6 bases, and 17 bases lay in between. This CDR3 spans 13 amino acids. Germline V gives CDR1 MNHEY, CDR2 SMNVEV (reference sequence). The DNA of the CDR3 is TGTGCCAGCGGCGGACGTCAGACAGGCGAGCAGTACTTC. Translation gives CASGGRQTGEQYF.

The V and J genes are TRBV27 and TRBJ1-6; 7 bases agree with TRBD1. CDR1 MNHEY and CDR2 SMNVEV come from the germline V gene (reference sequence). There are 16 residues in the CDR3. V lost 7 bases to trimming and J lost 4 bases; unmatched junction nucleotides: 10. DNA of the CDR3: TGTGCCAGCACCTCAGGGGGGTCATCTTATAATTCACCCCTCCACTTT. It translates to CASTSGGSSYNSPLHF.

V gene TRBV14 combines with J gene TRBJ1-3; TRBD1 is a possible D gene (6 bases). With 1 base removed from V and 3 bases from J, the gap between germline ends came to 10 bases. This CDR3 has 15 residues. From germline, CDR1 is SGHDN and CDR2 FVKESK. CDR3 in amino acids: CASSQVQGVGNTIYF. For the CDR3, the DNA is TGTGCCAGCAGCCAAGTACAGGGTGTTGGAAACACCATATATTTT.